This T cell receptor (beta chain) came from a study of shared clonotypes between healthy human individuals. Each cell subset's genomic DNA was divided evenly among several immunoSEQ plates. This table comes from immunoSEQ multiplex PCR, and its TCRdb copy is limited to in-frame clones, with some not included. This sample has about 580,000 clones, with more than 95% found just once. This clone was recorded many times. The naive CD8 subset, CD45RO-negative cells positively selected for CCR7, excluded terminally differentiated effector memory CD45RA+ cells. The V and J ends lost 4 bases and 8 bases, in that order; junction bases with no gene match: 9. There are 16 residues in the CDR3. Germline V gene sequence: CDR1 MDHEN, CDR2 SYDVKM.

Sequencing was carried out using naive CD8+ T cells sorted from blood. This receptor was taken from a man aged 30 to 45 in good health. This chain joins TRBV28 and TRBJ2-1; 12 nucleotides agree with TRBD2. The CDR3 nucleotides are TGTGCCAGCAGTTCCCCCGGACTAGCGGGAAAGTATGAGCAGTTCTTC. It translates to CASSSPGLAGKYEQFF.